Shown below are 29 T cell receptor beta chains from a single sample sequenced in a study of cytotoxic CD8 clonotypes in ibrutinib-treated CLL. The data were produced by immunoSEQ multiplex PCR, yet TCRdb's version contains in-frame clones alone and is incomplete. The sample records tens of thousands of clones, roughly three quarters being singletons. The starting material was PBMCs, obtained after 12 months of ibrutinib treatment. Receptors were obtained from a human donor with chronic lymphocytic leukemia.

The chain uses TRBV2 and TRBJ2-2; 12 bases are shared with TRBD2. The CDR3 is 18 residues long. J was trimmed by 8 bases and V by 6 bases; bases with no gene match: 16. The germline V gene encodes CDR1 SNHLY and CDR2 FYNNEI. The CDR3 sequence is CASSLTRLAGGSPGELFF. CDR3 DNA: TGTGCCAGCAGCCTAACCCGGCTAGCGGGAGGGTCCCCAGGGGAGCTGTTTTTT.

This CDR3 is CASSLAGPAGNQPQHF. The CDR3 bases are TGTGCCAGCAGCTTGGCCGGTCCGGCGGGCAATCAGCCCCAGCATTTT. The chain links TRBV5-8 to TRBJ1-5, with D hard to call. In germline, CDR1 is SGHTS, CDR2 YDEGEE. The CDR3 sequence is 16 residues long. V lost 0 bases and J lost 2, with 12 bases in between.

This clone was seen a few times. The chain combines TRBV5-4 with TRBJ1-2; D remains unclear. The CDR3 runs 13 residues. Germline lookup yields CDR1 SGHNT and CDR2 YYREEE (reference sequence). Trimming pared 5 bases from V and 2 bases from J, leaving 10 bases between. CDR3 coding DNA: TGTGCCAGCAGTTCGGACGGGAACTATGGCTACACCTTC. It translates to CASSSDGNYGYTF.

The genes are TRBV6-1 and TRBJ1-1; D remains ambiguous. Per the germline V gene, CDR1 is MNHNS and CDR2 is SASEGT. The CDR3 totals 12 residues. V was shortened by 6 bases and J by 7 bases, with 12 bases between the two germline ends. CDR3 coding DNA: TGTGCCAGCAGAAATCGATGGGGTGAAGCTTTCTTT. Its translation: CASRNRWGEAFF.

This chain's CDR3 is CASRPTMTGNTEAFF. CDR3 nucleotides: TGCGCCAGCAGACCAACGATGACAGGAAACACTGAAGCTTTCTTT. This chain uses TRBV4-1 with TRBJ1-1, with a possible D match to TRBD1 (6 bases). V was pared by 6 bases and J by 2 bases, with 16 bases between. The V gene's germline CDR1 is MGHRA and CDR2 YSYEKL. There are 15 residues in the CDR3.

The rearrangement joins TRBV7-2 to TRBJ1-2, with a possible D match to TRBD1 (5 bases). V was clipped by 3 bases and J by 4 bases, with 9 bases between them. The CDR3 has 13 amino acids. Germline V lookup: CDR1 SGHTA, CDR2 FQGNSA. The CDR3 DNA is TGTGCCAGCAGCTTTGGGGGAGGCTATGGCTACACCTTC. Its translation is CASSFGGGYGYTF.

There are a few counts of this clone. This chain uses TRBV15 with TRBJ2-1; 8 bases match TRBD2. V dropped 5 bases and J dropped 10; count of bases not matched to a gene: 7. The CDR3 spans 13 residues. Germline V lookup: CDR1 LNHNV, CDR2 YYDKDF (reference sequence). CDR3 nucleotide sequence: TGTGCCACCAGCCGGGAGGGCCAGTACGAGCAGTTCTTC. Translated, it gives CATSREGQYEQFF.

The count of this clone is one. The chain joins TRBV11-3 to TRBJ2-1; 7 bases line up with TRBD1. Per germline, CDR1 SGHNT and CDR2 YENEEA. The CDR3 has 14 amino acids. Germline trimming cut 5 bases from V and 4 bases from J; bases unmatched to any gene: 5. The CDR3 reads CASSRDRAYNEQFF. CDR3 DNA: TGTGCCAGCAGCCGGGACAGAGCTTACAATGAGCAGTTCTTC.

The V and J genes are TRBV18 and TRBJ1-5; D unresolved. This CDR3 has 13 residues. The V gene's germline CDR1 is KGHSH and CDR2 LQKENI. V dropped 1 base and J dropped 2 bases, with 3 bases sitting between them. The CDR3 sequence: CASSPQGNQPQHF. DNA for the CDR3: TGTGCCAGCTCACCACAGGGCAATCAGCCCCAGCATTTT. The variable domain in full, completed from reference TRBV18 and TRBJ1-5, reads NAGVMQNPRHLVRRRGQEARLRCSPMKGHSHVYWYRQLPEEGLKFMVYLQKENIIDESGMPKERFSAEFPKEGPSILRIQQVVRGDSAAYFCASSPQGNQPQHFGDGTRLSIL.

The chain recombines TRBV6-5 with TRBJ1-2; D gene uncertain. This CDR3 is built from 14 residues. The V gene lost 6 bases and the J gene lost 0 bases, with 11 bases spanning the gap. Germline-derived CDR1 and CDR2 are MNHEY and SVGAGI. The CDR3 protein is CASSPVPSNYGYTF. Here the CDR3 DNA reads TGTGCCAGCAGCCCGGTTCCATCTAACTATGGCTACACCTTC.

There are a few counts of this clone. This chain connects TRBV10-3 to TRBJ1-2; TRBD1 matches 7 bases. The germline V gene has CDR1 ENHRY and CDR2 SYGVKD. The CDR3 extends over 12 amino acids. The V gene end was trimmed by 10 bases and the J gene end by 2 bases; junction bases not matched to a gene: 4. CDR3 coding DNA: TGTGCCAGCCTACAGGGGAACTATGGCTACACCTTC. It specifies CASLQGNYGYTF.

This clone appeared a few times. The chain carries TRBV6-1 and TRBJ2-4, with a tentative D call TRBD1 (5 bases). The CDR3 spans 14 residues. Germline V gene data show CDR1 as MNHNS and CDR2 as SASEGT. V gave up 1 base and J gave up 8 bases, with 12 bases separating them. CDR3 DNA: TGTGCCAGCAGTGAAGGGAACGAAGGGGACATTCAGTACTTC. Protein: CASSEGNEGDIQYF.

This chain links TRBV27 with TRBJ2-7, with 9 bases identical to TRBD1. CDR1 MNHEY and CDR2 SMNVEV come from the germline V gene (reference sequence). V trimming: 4 bases; J trimming: 3 bases; junction bases outside the gene matches: 7. This CDR3 comprises 15 residues. In DNA, the CDR3 is TGTGCCAGCAGTTCTGGGACAGGGACCTTCTACGAGCAGTACTTC. This gives the protein CASSSGTGTFYEQYF.

The chain couples TRBV2 to TRBJ2-1, with no clear D. Looked up from germline, CDR1 is SNHLY and CDR2 is FYNNEI. The CDR3 has 15 amino acids. Trimming shortened V by 6 bases and J by 2 bases, and 14 bases separated the two germline ends. CDR3 nucleotide sequence: TGTGCCAGCAGGGACCTAGTTACGGCCTACAATGAGCAGTTCTTC. This codes for CASRDLVTAYNEQFF. Together with reference TRBV2 and TRBJ2-1, the CDR3 gives the full variable domain: EPEVTQTPSHQVTQMGQEVILRCVPISNHLYFYWYRQILGQKVEFLVSFYNNEISEKSEIFDDQFSVERPDGSNFTLKIRSTKLEDSAMYFCASRDLVTAYNEQFFGPGTRLTVL.

This chain connects TRBV29-1 to TRBJ2-1; 7 bases match TRBD2. With V trimmed by 5 bases and J by 0 bases, 7 bases remained unmatched. This CDR3 comprises 15 residues. Germline CDR1 and CDR2: SQVTM and ANQGSEA. The DNA of the CDR3 is TGCAGCGTTCGGGTAACGGGAGGCTCCTACAATGAGCAGTTCTTC. Translated: CSVRVTGGSYNEQFF.

This clone showed up just a few times. The V call is TRBV19, the J call TRBJ2-2; perhaps TRBD1 as D (6 bases). The CDR3 spans 14 residues. Germline V gene sequence: CDR1 LNHDA, CDR2 SQIVND (reference sequence). V was shortened by 6 bases and J by 5 bases, with 13 bases between the two germline ends. The CDR3 region has the DNA TGTGCCAGTAGAAATCCAGGGGTAACCGGGGAGCTGTTTTTT. Its protein product is CASRNPGVTGELFF.

The V gene is TRBV11-1, the J gene TRBJ2-7, with 10 bases matching TRBD2. Per the germline V gene, CDR1 is SGHAT and CDR2 is FQDESV (reference sequence). V trimming: 0 bases; J trimming: 1 base; junction bases outside the gene matches: 6. This CDR3 is built from 17 residues. In DNA form, the CDR3 reads TGTGCCAGCAGCTTAGCTGCTAGCGGGGGAAGTTCCTACGAGCAGTACTTC. It codes for CASSLAASGGSSYEQYF.

This chain connects TRBV10-2 to TRBJ1-5; 9 bases map to TRBD1. Germline V gene lookup returns CDR1 WSHSY and CDR2 SAAADI. J was trimmed by 7 bases and V by 7 bases; bases with no gene match: 5. CDR3 length: 13 amino acids. CDR3 coding DNA: TGCGCCAGCAAACAGGGGGCGAGCCAGCCCCAGCATTTT. Translated: CASKQGASQPQHF.

The rearrangement links TRBV27 to TRBJ1-2; D is ambiguous. The CDR3 is 15 residues long. CDR1 is MNHEY, CDR2 SMNVEV, per germline (reference sequence). Trimming removed 5 bases at V and 2 bases at J, with 15 bases between. The CDR3 sequence is CASSPSAGKNYGYTF. The CDR3 DNA is TGTGCCAGCAGTCCCTCAGCGGGAAAAAACTATGGCTACACCTTC.

CDR3 nucleotides: TGTGCCAGCAGTGCCGGGGCGAACACTGAAGCTTTCTTT. It is translated as CASSAGANTEAFF. This chain uses TRBV2 with TRBJ1-1; D is perhaps TRBD1 (5 bases). V was cut by 4 bases and J by 1 base, with 7 bases left in between. The CDR3 runs to 13 residues. Germline CDR1 reads SNHLY; CDR2 reads FYNNEI.

The J gene is TRBJ1-2, the V gene TRBV19, with a possible D match to TRBD1 (6 bases). V lost 3 bases to trimming and J lost 1 base, with 15 bases between them. The CDR3 covers 16 residues. Germline values: CDR1 LNHDA, CDR2 SQIVND (reference sequence). The CDR3 sequence: CASSIPRDTYNYGYTF. CDR3 nucleotide sequence: TGTGCCAGTAGTATTCCCCGGGACACTTATAACTATGGCTACACCTTC.

This clone is judged medium-sized (0.01 to 0.1%). The chain recombines TRBV10-3 with TRBJ1-1, with D perhaps matching TRBD1 (5 bases). There are 13 residues in the CDR3. From germline, CDR1 is ENHRY and CDR2 SYGVKD. Trimming cost V 4 bases and J 5 bases, with 11 bases left between them. DNA of the CDR3: TGTGCCATCAGTGGATCAGGGAGGACTGAAGCTTTCTTT. Its translation is CAISGSGRTEAFF.

This clone was seen a few times. The rearrangement uses TRBV12-5 and TRBJ1-1; D is ambiguous. Trimming took off 3 bases at V and 1 base at J, with 6 bases between the two ends. The germline V gene encodes CDR1 LGHNT and CDR2 FRNRAP. The CDR3 length is 13 residues. The CDR3, as DNA: TGTGCTAGTGGTTTAAGGCGGAACACTGAAGCTTTCTTT. It translates to CASGLRRNTEAFF. Full variable domain (missing parts from reference TRBV12-5 and TRBJ1-1): DARVTQTPRHKVTEMGQEVTMRCQPILGHNTVFWYRQTMMQGLELLAYFRNRAPLDDSGMPKDRFSAEMPDATLATLKIQPSEPRDSAVYFCASGLRRNTEAFFGQGTRLTVV.

The chain links TRBV27 to TRBJ2-6; D unclear. Germline CDR1 and CDR2: MNHEY and SMNVEV (reference sequence). The CDR3 loop spans 14 amino acids. V was cut by 5 bases and J by 1 base, with 6 bases left in between. The CDR3 loop is CASSAQSGANVLTF. CDR3 DNA sequence: TGTGCCAGCAGTGCCCAGTCTGGGGCCAACGTCCTGACTTTC.

The genes are TRBV4-3 and TRBJ2-1; D gene uncertain. V was clipped by 1 base and J by 7 bases, with 8 bases between them. CDR1 and CDR2 from the germline V gene are LGHNA and YSLEER. This CDR3 contains 13 residues. CDR3 loop: CASSQANGNEQFF. The CDR3, as DNA: TGCGCCAGCAGCCAAGCCAATGGGAATGAGCAGTTCTTC.

The chain combines TRBV11-3 with TRBJ1-1; D possibly corresponds to TRBD1 (6 bases). V lost 6 bases and J 7 bases, leaving 15 bases between the germline ends. Germline-derived CDR1 and CDR2 are SGHNT and YENEEA. The CDR3 has 13 amino acids. The CDR3 coding sequence is TGTGCCAGCAGTCTAAGGGGGTCTGGTGAAGCTTTCTTT. Translating it yields CASSLRGSGEAFF.

The chain employs TRBV20-1 and TRBJ2-7; a weak D match, TRBD1 (5 bases). Trimming took 7 bases from V and 3 from J, leaving 10 bases between them. The CDR3 loop spans 11 amino acids. The V gene's germline CDR1 is DFQATT and CDR2 SNEGSKA (reference sequence). The CDR3 bases are TGCAGTGTTGCAGGGTTCTACGAGCAGTACTTC. It is translated as CSVAGFYEQYF.

The gene calls are TRBV19 and TRBJ1-2, with 11 positions matching TRBD1. The CDR3 runs 15 residues. The V gene's germline CDR1 is LNHDA and CDR2 SQIVND (reference sequence). With V trimmed by 7 bases and J by 6 bases, 10 bases remained unmatched. CDR3 loop: CASTPWTGGLNGYTF. The CDR3 nucleotides are TGTGCCAGTACCCCTTGGACAGGGGGCCTTAATGGCTACACCTTC.

This clone was picked up one time. The chain recombines TRBV5-1 with TRBJ1-2; no clear D. Germline values: CDR1 SGHRS, CDR2 YFSETQ. V lost 0 bases and J 4 bases, leaving 7 bases between the germline ends. This CDR3 contains 13 residues. The CDR3 coding sequence is TGCGCCAGCAGCTTGGGGGGAGTCTATGGCTACACCTTC. This codes for CASSLGGVYGYTF.